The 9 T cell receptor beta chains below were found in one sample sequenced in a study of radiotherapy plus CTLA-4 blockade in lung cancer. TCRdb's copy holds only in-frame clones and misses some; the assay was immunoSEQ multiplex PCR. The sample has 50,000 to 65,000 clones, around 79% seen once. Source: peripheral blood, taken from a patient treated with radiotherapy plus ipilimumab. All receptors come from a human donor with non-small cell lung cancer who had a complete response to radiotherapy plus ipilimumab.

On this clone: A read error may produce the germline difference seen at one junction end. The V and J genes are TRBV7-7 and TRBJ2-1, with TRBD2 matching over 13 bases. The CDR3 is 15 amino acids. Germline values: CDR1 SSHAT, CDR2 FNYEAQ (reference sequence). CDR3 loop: CASSPGLAGVSEQFF. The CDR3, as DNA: TGTGCTAGCAGCCCCGGACTAGCGGGAGTAAGTGAGCAGTTCTTC.

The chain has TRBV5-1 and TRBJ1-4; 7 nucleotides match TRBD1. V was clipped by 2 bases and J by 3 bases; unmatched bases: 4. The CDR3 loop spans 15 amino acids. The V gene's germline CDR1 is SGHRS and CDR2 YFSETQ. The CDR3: CASSLTTGANEKLFF. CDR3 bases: TGCGCCAGCAGCTTAACAACAGGGGCTAATGAAAAACTGTTTTTT.

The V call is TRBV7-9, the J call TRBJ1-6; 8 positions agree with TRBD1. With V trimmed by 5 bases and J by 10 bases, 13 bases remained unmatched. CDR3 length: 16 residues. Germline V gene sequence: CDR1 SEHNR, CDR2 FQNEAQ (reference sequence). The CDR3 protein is CASSPKGQGYFSPLHF. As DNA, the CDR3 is TGTGCCAGCAGCCCCAAAGGACAGGGCTACTTCTCACCCCTCCACTTT.

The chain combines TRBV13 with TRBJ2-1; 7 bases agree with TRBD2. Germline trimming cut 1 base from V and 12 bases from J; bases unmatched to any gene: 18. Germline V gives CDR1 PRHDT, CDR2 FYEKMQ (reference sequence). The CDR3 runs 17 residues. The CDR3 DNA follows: TGTGCCAGCAGCTTAGAAGTCGGTCTAGCGGTAGAAGGGGCGCAGTTCTTC. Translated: CASSLEVGLAVEGAQFF.

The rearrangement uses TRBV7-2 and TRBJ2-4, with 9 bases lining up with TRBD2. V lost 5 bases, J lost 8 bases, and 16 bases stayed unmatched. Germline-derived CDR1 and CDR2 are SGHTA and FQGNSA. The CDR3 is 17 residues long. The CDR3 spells CASSPPASGTWIDIQYF. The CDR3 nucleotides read TGTGCCAGCAGCCCTCCGGCTAGCGGGACTTGGATAGACATTCAGTACTTC.

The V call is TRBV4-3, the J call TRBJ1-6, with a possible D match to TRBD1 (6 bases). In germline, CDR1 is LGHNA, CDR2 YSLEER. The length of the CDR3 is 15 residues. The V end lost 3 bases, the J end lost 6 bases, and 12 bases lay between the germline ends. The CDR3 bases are TGCGCCAGCAGCCAGGACGGGGGGCTTAATTCACCCCTCCACTTT. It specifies CASSQDGGLNSPLHF.

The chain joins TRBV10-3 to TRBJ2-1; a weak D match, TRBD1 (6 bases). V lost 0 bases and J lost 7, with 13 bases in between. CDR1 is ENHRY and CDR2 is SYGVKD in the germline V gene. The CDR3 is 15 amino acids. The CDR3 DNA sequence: TGTGCCATCAGTGAGTCCGGACAGCTACCAAATGAGCAGTTCTTC. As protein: CAISESGQLPNEQFF.

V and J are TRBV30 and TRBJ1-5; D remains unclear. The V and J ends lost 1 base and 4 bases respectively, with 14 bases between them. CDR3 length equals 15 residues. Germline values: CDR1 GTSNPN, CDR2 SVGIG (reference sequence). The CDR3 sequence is CAWSAKTRGNQPQHF. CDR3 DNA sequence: TGTGCCTGGAGTGCAAAGACTCGAGGGAATCAGCCCCAGCATTTT.

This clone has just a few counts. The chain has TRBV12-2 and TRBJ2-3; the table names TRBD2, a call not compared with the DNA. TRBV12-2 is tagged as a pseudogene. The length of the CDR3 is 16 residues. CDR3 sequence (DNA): TGTGCAAGTCGCTTAGCGCAGGGACTCTACACAGATACGCAGTATTTT. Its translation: CASRLAQGLYTDTQYF.